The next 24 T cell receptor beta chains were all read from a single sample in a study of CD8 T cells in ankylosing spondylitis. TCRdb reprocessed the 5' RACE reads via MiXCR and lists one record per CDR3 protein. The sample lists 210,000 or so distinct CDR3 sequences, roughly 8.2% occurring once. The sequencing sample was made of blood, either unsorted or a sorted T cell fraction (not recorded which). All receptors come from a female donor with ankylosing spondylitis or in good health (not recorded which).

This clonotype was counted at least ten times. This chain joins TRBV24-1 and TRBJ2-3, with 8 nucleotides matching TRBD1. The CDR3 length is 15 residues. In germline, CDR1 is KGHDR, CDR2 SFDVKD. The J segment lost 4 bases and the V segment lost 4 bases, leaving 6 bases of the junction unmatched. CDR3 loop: CATSDRDRMADTQYF. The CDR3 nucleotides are TGTGCCACCAGTGACCGGGACAGGATGGCAGATACGCAGTATTTT.

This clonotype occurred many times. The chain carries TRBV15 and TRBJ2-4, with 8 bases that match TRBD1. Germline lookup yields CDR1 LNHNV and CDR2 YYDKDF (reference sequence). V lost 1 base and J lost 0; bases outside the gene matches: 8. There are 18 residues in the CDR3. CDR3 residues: CATSRGTKGTGAKNIQYF. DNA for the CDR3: TGTGCCACCAGCAGAGGGACAAAGGGGACAGGAGCCAAAAACATTCAGTACTTC.

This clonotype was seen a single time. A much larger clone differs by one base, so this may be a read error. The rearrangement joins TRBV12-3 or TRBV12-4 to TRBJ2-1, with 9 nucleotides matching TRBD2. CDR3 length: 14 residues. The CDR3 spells CTSIKREAYNEQFF. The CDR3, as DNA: TGTACCAGCATAAAGCGGGAGGCCTACAATGAGCAGTTCTTC.

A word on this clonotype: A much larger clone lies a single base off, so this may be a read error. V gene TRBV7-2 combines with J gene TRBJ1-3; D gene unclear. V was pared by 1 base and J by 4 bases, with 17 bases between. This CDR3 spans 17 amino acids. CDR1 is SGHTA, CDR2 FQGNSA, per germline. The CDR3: CASSLGVAVKAGNTIYF. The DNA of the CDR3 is TGTGCCAGCAGCTTAGGGGTGGCAGTAAAGGCCGGAAACACCATATATTTT.

CDR3 nucleotides: TGTGCCAGCAGTTTACGGGGAACTGGGGCCAACGTCCTGACTTTC. This gives the protein CASSLRGTGANVLTF. The chain joins TRBV28 to TRBJ2-6; D perhaps matches TRBD2 (5 bases). The length of the CDR3 is 15 residues. The germline CDR1 and CDR2 sequences are MDHEN and SYDVKM. Trimming removed 2 bases from V and 2 bases from J, with 7 bases in between.

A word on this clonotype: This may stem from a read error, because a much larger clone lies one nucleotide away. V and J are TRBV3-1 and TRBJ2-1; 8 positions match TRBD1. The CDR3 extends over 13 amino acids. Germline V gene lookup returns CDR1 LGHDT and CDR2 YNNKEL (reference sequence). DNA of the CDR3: TGTGTCAGCAGCCCGCGACAGGGGAGGCTTCGGTTCTTC. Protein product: CVSSPRQGRLRFF.

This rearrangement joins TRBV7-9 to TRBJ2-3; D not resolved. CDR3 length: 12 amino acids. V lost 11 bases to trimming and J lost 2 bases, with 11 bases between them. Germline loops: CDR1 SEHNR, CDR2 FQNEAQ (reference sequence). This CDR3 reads CAATPHTDTQYF. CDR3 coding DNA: TGTGCCGCCACTCCTCACACAGATACGCAGTATTTT.

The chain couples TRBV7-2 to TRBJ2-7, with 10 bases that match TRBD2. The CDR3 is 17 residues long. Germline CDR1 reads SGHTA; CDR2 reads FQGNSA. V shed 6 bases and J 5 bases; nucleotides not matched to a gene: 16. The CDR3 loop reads CASSYVASGSIVDEQYF. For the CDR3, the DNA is TGTGCCAGCAGTTATGTGGCTAGCGGGAGTATAGTAGACGAGCAGTACTTC.

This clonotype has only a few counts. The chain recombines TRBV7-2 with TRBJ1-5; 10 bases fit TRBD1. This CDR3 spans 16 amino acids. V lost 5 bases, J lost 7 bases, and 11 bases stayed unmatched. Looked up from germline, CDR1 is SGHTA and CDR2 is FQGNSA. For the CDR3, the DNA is TGTGCCAGCAGCCCCAGACAGGGGGCTTTGCGGCAGCCCCAGCATTTT. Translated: CASSPRQGALRQPQHF.

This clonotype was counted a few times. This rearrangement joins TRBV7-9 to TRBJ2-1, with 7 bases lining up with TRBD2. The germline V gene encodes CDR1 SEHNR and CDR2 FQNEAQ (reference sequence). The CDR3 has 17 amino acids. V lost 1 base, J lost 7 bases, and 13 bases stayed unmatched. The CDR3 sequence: CASSLGDRGGPGNEQFF. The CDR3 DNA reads TGTGCCAGCAGCTTAGGAGATCGGGGAGGGCCGGGAAATGAGCAGTTCTTC.

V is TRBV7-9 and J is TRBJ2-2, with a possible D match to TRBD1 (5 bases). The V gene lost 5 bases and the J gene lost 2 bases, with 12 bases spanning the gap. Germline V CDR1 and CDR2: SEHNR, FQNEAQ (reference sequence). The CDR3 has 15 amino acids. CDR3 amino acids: CASSRGRANTGELFF. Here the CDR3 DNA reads TGTGCCAGCAGCAGAGGCAGGGCTAACACCGGGGAGCTGTTTTTT.

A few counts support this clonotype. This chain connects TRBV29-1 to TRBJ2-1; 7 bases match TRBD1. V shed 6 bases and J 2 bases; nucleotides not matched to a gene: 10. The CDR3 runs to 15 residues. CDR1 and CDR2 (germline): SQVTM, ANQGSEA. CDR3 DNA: TGCAGCGTCGATAAGACAGGGACCCCCTACAATGAGCAGTTCTTC. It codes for CSVDKTGTPYNEQFF.

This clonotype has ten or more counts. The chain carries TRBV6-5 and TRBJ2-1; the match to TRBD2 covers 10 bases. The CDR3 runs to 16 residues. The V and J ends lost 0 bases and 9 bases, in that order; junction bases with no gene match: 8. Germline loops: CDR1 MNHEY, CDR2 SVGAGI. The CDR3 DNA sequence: TGTGCCAGCAGTTACTCCCCTAGCGGGAGTTTTAGTGAGCAGTTCTTC. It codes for CASSYSPSGSFSEQFF.

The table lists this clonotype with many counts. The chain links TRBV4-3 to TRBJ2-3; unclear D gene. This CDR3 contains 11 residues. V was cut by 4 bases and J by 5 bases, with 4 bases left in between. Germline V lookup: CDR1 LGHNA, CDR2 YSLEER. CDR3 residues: CASSREDTQYF. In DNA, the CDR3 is TGCGCCAGCAGCCGAGAAGATACGCAGTATTTT.

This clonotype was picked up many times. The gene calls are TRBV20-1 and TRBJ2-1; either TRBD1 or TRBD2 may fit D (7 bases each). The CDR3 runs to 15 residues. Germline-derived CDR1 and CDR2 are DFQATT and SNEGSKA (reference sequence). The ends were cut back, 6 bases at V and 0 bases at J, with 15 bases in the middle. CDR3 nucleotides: TGCAGTGCCGTCAGGGGGGGGAACTCCTACAATGAGCAGTTCTTC. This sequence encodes CSAVRGGNSYNEQFF.

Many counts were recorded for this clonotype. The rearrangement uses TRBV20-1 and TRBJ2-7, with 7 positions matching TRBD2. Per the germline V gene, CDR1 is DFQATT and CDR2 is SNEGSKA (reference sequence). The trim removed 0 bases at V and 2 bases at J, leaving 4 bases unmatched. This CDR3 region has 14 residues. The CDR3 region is CSARDPLAAYEQYF. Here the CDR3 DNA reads TGCAGTGCTAGAGACCCCCTAGCGGCCTACGAGCAGTACTTC.

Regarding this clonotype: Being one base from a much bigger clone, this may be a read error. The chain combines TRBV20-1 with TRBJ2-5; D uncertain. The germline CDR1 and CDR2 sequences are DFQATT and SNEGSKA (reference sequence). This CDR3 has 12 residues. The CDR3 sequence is CSASGSQETPYF. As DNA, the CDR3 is TGCAGTGCTAGTGGCAGCCAAGAGACCCCGTACTTC.

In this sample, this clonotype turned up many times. The CDR3 DNA follows: TGTGCCAGCAGCGTAGGGGACTACTCCTACAATGAGCAGTTCTTC. As protein: CASSVGDYSYNEQFF. The chain recombines TRBV9 with TRBJ2-1; TRBD2 matches at 7 bases. Germline CDR1 is SGDLS and CDR2 is YYNGEE. The CDR3 consists of 15 residues. Trimming cost V 0 bases and J 0 bases; bases outside gene matches: 0.

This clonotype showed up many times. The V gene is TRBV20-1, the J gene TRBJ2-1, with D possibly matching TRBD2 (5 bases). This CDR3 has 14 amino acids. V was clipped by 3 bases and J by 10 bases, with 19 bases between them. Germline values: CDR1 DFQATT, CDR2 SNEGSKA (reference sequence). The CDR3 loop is CSASKASQLIEQFF. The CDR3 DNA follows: TGCAGTGCTAGCAAGGCTAGCCAACTAATCGAGCAGTTCTTC.

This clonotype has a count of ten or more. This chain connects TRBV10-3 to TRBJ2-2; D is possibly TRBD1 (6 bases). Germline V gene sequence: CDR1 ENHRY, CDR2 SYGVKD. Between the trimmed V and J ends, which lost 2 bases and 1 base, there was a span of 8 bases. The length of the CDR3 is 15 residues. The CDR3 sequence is CAISEPGQNTGELFF. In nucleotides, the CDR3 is TGTGCCATCAGTGAGCCGGGACAGAACACCGGGGAGCTGTTTTTT.

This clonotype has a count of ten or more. The CDR3 DNA is TGTGCCAGCAGAAGACTAGCGGACACCTACGAGCAGTACTTC. Its protein is CASRRLADTYEQYF. V usage is TRBV28 and J usage is TRBJ2-7; 9 positions match TRBD2. The CDR3 extends over 14 amino acids. V gave up 6 bases and J gave up 2 bases; unmatched junction bases: 5. Germline V gene data show CDR1 as MDHEN and CDR2 as SYDVKM.

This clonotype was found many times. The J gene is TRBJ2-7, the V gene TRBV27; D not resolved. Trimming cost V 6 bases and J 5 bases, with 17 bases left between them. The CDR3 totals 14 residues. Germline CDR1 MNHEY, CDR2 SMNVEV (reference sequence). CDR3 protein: CASSPGPLPHEQYF. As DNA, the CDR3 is TGTGCCAGCAGCCCAGGACCACTCCCTCACGAGCAGTACTTC.

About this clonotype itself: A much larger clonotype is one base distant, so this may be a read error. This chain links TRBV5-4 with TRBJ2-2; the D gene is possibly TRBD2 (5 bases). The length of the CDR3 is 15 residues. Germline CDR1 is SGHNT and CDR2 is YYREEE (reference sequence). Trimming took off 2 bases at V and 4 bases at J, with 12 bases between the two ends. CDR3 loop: CASSLDGVRTGELFF. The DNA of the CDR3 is TGTGCCAGCAGCTTAGACGGGGTGCGCACCGGGGAGCTGTTTTTT.

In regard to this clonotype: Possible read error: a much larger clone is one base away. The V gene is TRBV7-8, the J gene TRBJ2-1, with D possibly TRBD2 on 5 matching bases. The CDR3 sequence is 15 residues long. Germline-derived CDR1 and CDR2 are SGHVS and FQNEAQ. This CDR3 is CAGSSRRIVNNEQFF. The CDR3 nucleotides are TGTGCCGGCAGCTCCCGGAGGATAGTGAACAATGAGCAGTTCTTC.